Listed below are T cell receptor beta chains from one sample, sequenced in a study of radiotherapy plus CTLA-4 blockade in lung cancer. The method was immunoSEQ multiplex PCR; TCRdb's version includes in-frame clones alone and lacks a portion of them. The table has about 32,000 clones, approximately 70% seen once. The sequenced sample was peripheral blood, obtained from a patient treated with radiotherapy plus ipilimumab. Receptors originate from a human donor with non-small cell lung cancer who had stable disease on radiotherapy plus ipilimumab. The CDR3 runs from the conserved cysteine through the conserved F or W. Each record gives: J gene, D gene, V gene, clone size, CDR3 protein, CDR3 DNA. D genes are given only for firm matches. A row's size may be missing; if present it is once, few, many or a size class.

j_gene: TRBJ2-7
d_gene: -
v_gene: TRBV28
abundance: -
CDR3aa: CASSSLMGGAGEQYF
CDR3nt: TGTGCCAGCAGCTCCCTCATGGGGGGGGCCGGGGAGCAGTACTTC

j_gene: TRBJ2-2
d_gene: -
v_gene: TRBV27
abundance: -
CDR3aa: CASSLSRGAGELFF
CDR3nt: TGTGCCAGCAGTTTATCGAGGGGGGCCGGGGAGCTGTTTTTT

j_gene: TRBJ1-2
d_gene: TRBD1
v_gene: TRBV5-6
abundance: -
CDR3aa: CASSRRGQGNYGYTF
CDR3nt: TGTGCCAGCAGTCGTCGGGGACAGGGAAACTATGGCTACACCTTC

j_gene: TRBJ2-3
d_gene: -
v_gene: TRBV2
abundance: -
CDR3aa: CASRGGLDTQYF
CDR3nt: TGTGCCAGCAGGGGGGGGCTCGATACGCAGTATTTT

j_gene: TRBJ1-1
d_gene: -
v_gene: TRBV7-6
abundance: -
CDR3aa: CASSLAGETNTEAFF
CDR3nt: TGTGCCAGCAGCTTAGCAGGGGAAACGAACACTGAAGCTTTCTTT

j_gene: TRBJ1-3
d_gene: -
v_gene: TRBV28
abundance: -
CDR3aa: CASSLRGLNSGNTIYF
CDR3nt: TGTGCCAGCAGTTTACGGGGGCTGAACTCTGGAAACACCATATATTTT

j_gene: TRBJ2-5
d_gene: TRBD2
v_gene: TRBV7-2
abundance: -
CDR3aa: CASSLSGTQETQYF
CDR3nt: TGTGCCAGCAGCCTAAGCGGGACTCAAGAGACCCAGTACTTC

j_gene: TRBJ2-2
d_gene: -
v_gene: TRBV7-7
abundance: -
CDR3aa: CASSFRETGTGELFF
CDR3nt: TGTGCTAGCAGCTTTAGGGAGACGGGCACCGGGGAGCTGTTTTTT

j_gene: TRBJ2-5
d_gene: -
v_gene: TRBV14
abundance: -
CDR3aa: CASSQDLRSQETQYF
CDR3nt: TGTGCCAGCAGCCAAGATTTACGGTCCCAAGAGACCCAGTACTTC

j_gene: TRBJ2-5
d_gene: TRBD2
v_gene: TRBV5-1
abundance: -
CDR3aa: CASMATSGVLQETQYF
CDR3nt: TGCGCCAGCATGGCGACTAGCGGGGTCCTCCAAGAGACCCAGTACTTC

j_gene: TRBJ2-5
d_gene: -
v_gene: TRBV19
abundance: -
CDR3aa: CASSIMGGRETQYF
CDR3nt: TGTGCCAGTAGTATCATGGGGGGCCGAGAGACCCAGTACTTC

j_gene: TRBJ1-2
d_gene: -
v_gene: TRBV28
abundance: few
CDR3aa: CASAQNYGYTF
CDR3nt: TGTGCCAGCGCTCAGAACTATGGCTACACCTTC

j_gene: TRBJ1-1
d_gene: -
v_gene: TRBV7-9
abundance: -
CDR3aa: CASSPGQGTEAFF
CDR3nt: TGTGCCAGCAGCCCCGGGCAGGGCACTGAAGCTTTCTTT

j_gene: TRBJ1-2
d_gene: TRBD1
v_gene: TRBV7-9
abundance: -
CDR3aa: CAPDGDRDSQGYTF
CDR3nt: TGTGCCCCCGACGGGGACAGGGACTCCCAGGGCTACACCTTC

j_gene: TRBJ1-3
d_gene: -
v_gene: TRBV7-6
abundance: few
CDR3aa: CASSPTGSSGNTIYF
CDR3nt: TGTGCCAGCAGCCCGACCGGGTCCTCTGGAAACACCATATATTTT

j_gene: TRBJ2-2
d_gene: -
v_gene: TRBV2
abundance: -
CDR3aa: CASSSGTANTGELFF
CDR3nt: TGTGCCAGCAGTTCCGGGACTGCGAACACCGGGGAGCTGTTTTTT

j_gene: TRBJ2-7
d_gene: TRBD2
v_gene: TRBV2
abundance: -
CDR3aa: CASIETSRGEQYF
CDR3nt: TGTGCCAGCATCGAGACTAGCCGGGGCGAGCAGTACTTC

j_gene: TRBJ2-3
d_gene: TRBD2
v_gene: TRBV7-2
abundance: -
CDR3aa: CASSLGWSGRADTQYF
CDR3nt: TGTGCCAGCAGCTTAGGTTGGAGCGGGAGGGCAGATACGCAGTATTTT

j_gene: TRBJ2-1
d_gene: -
v_gene: TRBV7-7
abundance: -
CDR3aa: CASSLSPRGYNEQFF
CDR3nt: TGTGCTAGCAGCTTATCGCCTCGAGGATACAATGAGCAGTTCTTC

j_gene: TRBJ1-4
d_gene: -
v_gene: TRBV29-1
abundance: -
CDR3aa: CSVVVGEKLFF
CDR3nt: TGCAGCGTTGTAGTAGGTGAAAAACTGTTTTTT

j_gene: TRBJ2-2
d_gene: -
v_gene: TRBV27
abundance: -
CDR3aa: CASSLRSNTGELFF
CDR3nt: TGTGCCAGCAGTTTGCGTTCGAACACCGGGGAGCTGTTTTTT

j_gene: TRBJ2-1
d_gene: -
v_gene: TRBV19
abundance: -
CDR3aa: CASSIMGNEQFF
CDR3nt: TGTGCCAGTAGTATTATGGGTAATGAGCAGTTCTTC